This TCR beta chain was identified during a study of shared clonotypes between healthy human individuals. This CDR3 is built from 13 residues. Losses at the gene ends were 3 bases for V and 7 bases for J; bases not matched to a gene: 7. Germline lookup yields CDR1 GTSNPN and CDR2 SVGIG (reference sequence). Study processing details: Junction-only sequences without quality scores came from ImmunoSEQ, so filtering differed. This table comes from immunoSEQ multiplex PCR, and its TCRdb copy is limited to in-frame clones, with some not included. V and J calls plus clone size are reproduced from that table; the DNA served to infer D and trimming. Found here are about 1 million clones, roughly 80% of them singletons; the top ten hold 1.2% to 1.5%.

This chain uses TRBV30 with TRBJ2-7, with 9 positions matching TRBD2. Sequenced: memory CD4+ T cells sorted from blood. Specified subset: CD45RA-negative fraction. The source of this sequence is a man aged 18 to 30 in good health. The CDR3 spells CAWRLAGMGEQYF. The CDR3 DNA reads TGTGCCTGGAGGCTAGCGGGAATGGGGGAGCAGTACTTC.